The 5 T cell receptor beta chains below all came from one sample that was sequenced in a study of technical replicates of blood from several donors. Sequencing used immunoSEQ multiplex PCR; TCRdb keeps in-frame clones, though not all of them. In the table there are under 85,000 clones, roughly 92% of which are singletons. Material for sequencing was T cells isolated from PBMCs. These receptors originate from a human donor in good health.

This chain connects TRBV11-2 to TRBJ1-1; the match to TRBD1 covers 10 bases. With V trimmed by 0 bases and J by 4 bases, 2 bases remained unmatched. Per the germline V gene, CDR1 is SGHAT and CDR2 is FQNNGV. The CDR3 loop spans 15 amino acids. The CDR3 is CASSLDWTGGTEAFF. CDR3 DNA sequence: TGTGCCAGCAGCTTAGATTGGACAGGGGGCACTGAAGCTTTCTTT.

There are a few counts of this clone. This chain connects TRBV9 to TRBJ2-2, with TRBD2 matching 15 bases. The ends lost 0 bases at V and 5 bases at J; junction bases unmatched: 5. Germline values: CDR1 SGDLS, CDR2 YYNGEE. This CDR3 region has 18 residues. The CDR3 region has the DNA TGTGCCAGCAGCGTAGTAGCGGGACTAGCGGGAGGTACCGGGGAGCTGTTTTTT. Amino acid sequence: CASSVVAGLAGGTGELFF.

The chain carries TRBV30 and TRBJ1-1; maybe TRBD1 (5 bases). Germline lookup yields CDR1 GTSNPN and CDR2 SVGIG (reference sequence). The CDR3 extends over 14 amino acids. Trimming removed 3 bases from V and 0 bases from J, with 11 bases in between. The CDR3 sequence: CAWSANRLNTEAFF. The DNA of the CDR3 is TGTGCCTGGAGCGCGAACAGGCTGAACACTGAAGCTTTCTTT.

The chain employs TRBV7-9 and TRBJ2-7; D call uncertain. Germline CDR1 SEHNR, CDR2 FQNEAQ (reference sequence). This CDR3 is 13 amino acids long. Trimming removed 4 bases from V and 4 bases from J, with 11 bases in between. The CDR3 DNA is TGTGCCAGCAGCTCACAGAATTATTACGAGCAGTACTTC. Translating it yields CASSSQNYYEQYF.

This clone was counted a single time. The chain recombines TRBV9 with TRBJ2-3; 8 bases line up with TRBD2. There are 17 residues in the CDR3. CDR1 is SGDLS, CDR2 YYNGEE, per germline. Trimming at V came to 0 bases and at J to 4 bases, leaving 10 bases not matched to a gene. This chain's CDR3 is CASSVDSGLASSDTQYF. CDR3 bases: TGTGCCAGCAGCGTAGATAGTGGACTAGCTTCTTCAGATACGCAGTATTTT.